These T cell receptor beta chains were read from a single sample in a study of T-cell reconstitution after alpha-beta-depleted transplantation in children. From the PCR reads, TCRdb called clonotypes with MiXCR, one entry per CDR3 protein. The table includes 500,000 to 600,000 distinct CDR3 sequences, about a quarter detected once. Sequences were derived from PBMCs, sampled before TCRalphabeta/CD19-depleted stem cell transplant. Receptor source: a boy under two years old with Wiskott-Aldrich syndrome, due to receive a stem cell transplant. The CDR3 runs from the conserved cysteine through the conserved F or W. The D gene is left open where the match is weak. Expanded clones get a size class; other rows say once, few or many, or leave the size out.

>TRBJ1-2|few|-|TRBV29-1
CSVVGQSNYGYTF
TGCAGCGTTGTGGGTCAGTCTAACTATGGCTACACCTTC
>TRBJ1-2|-|TRBD1|TRBV29-1
CSVGNTGDGYTF
TGCAGCGTTGGAAATACAGGGGATGGCTACACCTTC
>TRBJ2-3|few|-|TRBV20-1
CSASLGVGSTDTQYF
TGCAGTGCTAGTTTGGGGGTGGGAAGCACAGATACGCAGTATTTT
>TRBJ2-7|-|-|TRBV6-5
CASSYLSASSYEQYF
TGTGCCAGCAGTTACTTAAGCGCATCATCCTACGAGCAGTACTTC
>TRBJ2-3|-|-|TRBV7-6
CASSRGLLTDTQYF
TGTGCCAGCAGCCGGGGACTTCTCACAGATACGCAGTATTTT
>TRBJ2-1|-|-|TRBV5-1
CASSLGTESSYNEQFF
TGCGCCAGCAGCTTAGGGACCGAGAGCTCCTACAATGAGCAGTTCTTC
>TRBJ2-1|-|-|TRBV11-2
CASSLGIGYNEQFF
TGTGCCAGCAGCCTTGGCATCGGGTACAATGAGCAGTTCTTC
>TRBJ2-4|-|TRBD1|TRBV5-1
CASSQGQGAGAKNIQYF
TGCGCCAGCAGCCAGGGACAGGGGGCAGGAGCCAAAAACATTCAGTACTTC
>TRBJ2-2|few|-|TRBV20-1
CSARDLGNTGELFF
TGCAGTGCCAGAGACCTGGGGAACACCGGGGAGCTGTTTTTT
>TRBJ2-1|-|TRBD2|TRBV14
CASSQGTSGRFSDNEQFF
TGTGCCAGCAGCCAAGGCACTAGCGGGAGATTTAGCGACAATGAGCAGTTCTTC
>TRBJ2-1|-|-|TRBV3-1
CASSQGAGTYNEQFF
TGTGCCAGCAGCCAAGGGGCGGGTACCTACAATGAGCAGTTCTTC
>TRBJ2-5|-|-|TRBV20-1
CSADSQETQYF
TGCAGTGCGGACAGCCAAGAGACCCAGTACTTC
>TRBJ1-3|-|-|TRBV4-2
CASSPSLQGLSGNTIYF
TGTGCCAGCAGCCCCTCGCTACAGGGACTCTCTGGAAACACCATATATTTT
>TRBJ1-2|-|-|TRBV5-1
CASSSDIYGYTF
TGCGCCAGCAGCTCGGACATTTATGGCTACACCTTC
>TRBJ2-1|-|-|TRBV7-9
CASSLTLGGYNEQFF
TGTGCCAGCAGCCTTACATTAGGGGGTTACAATGAGCAGTTCTTC
>TRBJ2-7|few|TRBD2|TRBV5-1
CASSPRPTSPYEQYF
TGCGCCAGCAGCCCACGACCGACTAGCCCCTACGAGCAGTACTTC
>TRBJ2-3|-|TRBD2|TRBV5-1
CASSYISGSLTDTQYF
TGCGCCAGCAGCTACATTAGCGGGAGTCTCACAGATACGCAGTATTTT